The 28 T cell receptor beta chains below were found in one sample sequenced in a study of regulatory T cells in long-lasting Graves disease. Time point: newly diagnosed GD, antithyroid drugs for less than 3 months. From PBMCs, RNA was extracted and then used to make the TCR library. Combining iRepertoire HTBI primers with Arm-PCR of CDR3 regions, the authors built TCR beta libraries. TCRdb independently ran MiXCR on the multiplex PCR reads; one entry per CDR3 protein. This sample carries about 220,000 distinct CDR3 sequences, approximately 18% of them seen once, and the ten largest clones take roughly 10%. These same data were also listed under a study on T cells in Graves' hyperthyroidism and ophthalmopathy.

The material was peripheral blood mononuclear cells (PBMCs), obtained at new diagnosis, from a patient treated with antithyroid drugs. The receptor set was obtained from a woman aged 30 to 39 with Graves disease.

The genes are TRBV7-9 and TRBJ2-7, with a tentative D call TRBD2 (5 bases). Germline CDR1 SEHNR, CDR2 FQNEAQ (reference sequence). The CDR3 contains 13 residues. The V end was cut by 3 bases, the J end by 3 bases, with 9 bases between. The CDR3 DNA reads as TGTGCCAGCAGCTTCGGGGAGCGCTACGAGCAGTACTTC. It yields the protein CASSFGERYEQYF.

Many counts were recorded for this clonotype. This chain links TRBV2 with TRBJ1-4; D is unresolved. The V end lost 8 bases, the J end lost 6 bases, and 7 bases lay between the germline ends. Germline-derived CDR1 and CDR2 are SNHLY and FYNNEI. The CDR3 runs 11 residues. The CDR3 loop reads CASRAHEKLFF. The CDR3 DNA sequence: TGTGCCAGCCGGGCCCATGAAAAACTGTTTTTT.

This chain joins TRBV20-1 and TRBJ1-3; tentatively, D is TRBD1 (5 bases). V lost 4 bases and J lost 8, with 9 bases in between. This CDR3 comprises 11 residues. Per germline, CDR1 DFQATT and CDR2 SNEGSKA (reference sequence). The CDR3 is CSATGTDTIYF. CDR3 in DNA: TGCAGTGCTACTGGGACCGACACCATATATTTT.

This clonotype was picked up many times. V gene TRBV20-1 combines with J gene TRBJ1-2; D is uncertain. There are 14 residues in the CDR3. Trimming removed 6 bases from V and 0 bases from J, with 14 bases in between. The germline CDR1 and CDR2 sequences are DFQATT and SNEGSKA (reference sequence). CDR3 region: CSARRDSSNYGYTF. CDR3 sequence (DNA): TGCAGTGCCCGGCGCGATAGTTCTAACTATGGCTACACCTTC.

This clonotype was found many times. The gene calls are TRBV24-1 and TRBJ2-6; weak D call: TRBD2 (6 bases). V lost 4 bases and J lost 4, with 13 bases in between. The CDR3 is 16 amino acids. Per the germline V gene, CDR1 is KGHDR and CDR2 is SFDVKD. The CDR3 loop is CATSEGGERGANVLTF. CDR3 nucleotides: TGTGCCACCAGTGAAGGAGGGGAGCGAGGGGCCAACGTCCTGACTTTC.

This clonotype was seen ten or more times. The V gene is TRBV9, the J gene TRBJ2-7; possible D gene TRBD2, 5 bases. Germline loops: CDR1 SGDLS, CDR2 YYNGEE. There are 14 residues in the CDR3. The V and J ends lost 3 bases and 2 bases respectively, with 12 bases between them. In nucleotides, the CDR3 is TGTGCCAGCAGCGCCCAGAGCGGAGCCTACGAGCAGTACTTC. Translating it yields CASSAQSGAYEQYF.

The table lists this clonotype with many counts. The chain is built from TRBV2 and TRBJ2-2; no clear D. Germline CDR1 reads SNHLY; CDR2 reads FYNNEI. Trimming pared 3 bases from V and 4 bases from J, leaving 9 bases between. The CDR3 spans 14 residues. CDR3 in amino acids: CASSEGRATGELFF. The CDR3 DNA reads TGTGCCAGCAGTGAGGGCCGGGCCACCGGGGAGCTGTTTTTT. The entire variable domain, with the rest obtained from reference TRBV2 and TRBJ2-2, is as follows: EPEVTQTPSHQVTQMGQEVILRCVPISNHLYFYWYRQILGQKVEFLVSFYNNEISEKSEIFDDQFSVERPDGSNFTLKIRSTKLEDSAMYFCASSEGRATGELFFGEGSRLTVL.

This chain uses TRBV18 with TRBJ1-3; D uncertain. Per germline, CDR1 KGHSH and CDR2 LQKENI. The CDR3 is 14 residues long. Trimming cost V 3 bases and J 3 bases, with 9 bases left between them. CDR3 sequence: CASSPALGGNTIYF. In DNA form, the CDR3 reads TGTGCCAGCTCACCGGCCCTGGGTGGAAACACCATATATTTT. The variable domain in full, completed from reference TRBV18 and TRBJ1-3, reads NAGVMQNPRHLVRRRGQEARLRCSPMKGHSHVYWYRQLPEEGLKFMVYLQKENIIDESGMPKERFSAEFPKEGPSILRIQQVVRGDSAAYFCASSPALGGNTIYFGEGSWLTVV.

Ten or more counts support this clonotype. This chain links TRBV19 with TRBJ1-5, with a possible D match to TRBD1 (6 bases). There are 14 residues in the CDR3. CDR1 and CDR2 (germline): LNHDA, SQIVND (reference sequence). V lost 5 bases and J 7 bases, leaving 15 bases between the germline ends. The CDR3 sequence: CASSFTGREQPQHF. In DNA, the CDR3 is TGTGCCAGTAGTTTCACAGGGAGGGAGCAGCCCCAGCATTTT.

V gene TRBV12-3 or TRBV12-4 combines with J gene TRBJ2-1; D may be TRBD2 (5 bases). Trimming stripped 7 bases from V and 2 bases from J, with 12 bases between. CDR3 size: 14 residues. CDR3 nucleotides: TGTGCCAGCAATTTTGGCGGGCCCTACAATGAGCAGTTCTTC. This sequence encodes CASNFGGPYNEQFF.

The table lists this clonotype with many counts. A clone one base away is much larger, so this may be a read error. This rearrangement joins TRBV2 to TRBJ1-3; D gene uncertain. Germline lookup yields CDR1 SNHLY and CDR2 FYNNEI. V lost 6 bases, J lost 1 base, and 13 bases lay in between. CDR3 length equals 15 residues. CDR3 DNA: TGTGCCAGCAGGGGAGAGGCAGCTTCTGGAAACACCATATATTTT. This sequence encodes CASRGEAASGNTIYF.

The table lists this clonotype with many counts. V and J are TRBV12-5 and TRBJ1-1; D perhaps matches TRBD1 (5 bases). The CDR3 is 13 amino acids. Trimming took 7 bases from V and 1 from J, leaving 10 bases between them. Germline V gene lookup returns CDR1 LGHNT and CDR2 FRNRAP. The DNA for the CDR3 is TGTGCTAGTGCCCCCGGGGGGAACACTGAAGCTTTCTTT. The encoded protein is CASAPGGNTEAFF.

This clonotype was seen at least ten times. The junction does not match germline at one end; this may be a read error. The rearrangement links TRBV7-7 to TRBJ1-1, with D tentatively TRBD1 (5 bases). CDR1 is SSHAT and CDR2 is FNYEAQ in the germline V gene (reference sequence). The CDR3 is made up of 16 amino acids. The CDR3 DNA reads as TGTGCTAGCAGCCCAGGCCTGGTGGGGGGAAACACTGAAGCTTTCTTT. This encodes CASSPGLVGGNTEAFF.

This clonotype has a count of ten or more. The chain carries TRBV12-3 or TRBV12-4 and TRBJ1-1, with D possibly matching TRBD1 (6 bases). Trimming pared 3 bases from V and 4 bases from J, leaving 12 bases between. The CDR3 has 14 residues. CDR3 DNA: TGTGCCAGCAGTTTCACGGGGGCAGTCACTGAAGCTTTCTTT. The encoded protein is CASSFTGAVTEAFF.

Note on this clonotype: Mismatch with germline at one junction end may stem from a read error. The rearrangement joins TRBV7-3 to TRBJ2-1, with 9 bases aligning to TRBD2. This CDR3 is 16 amino acids long. Germline V CDR1 and CDR2: SGHTA, FQGTGA. The CDR3 sequence: CASSVTGTSNVNEQFF. The CDR3 coding sequence is TGTGCCAGCAGCGTAACCGGGACTAGCAATGTCAATGAGCAGTTCTTC. The variable domain in full, with the rest retrieved from reference TRBV7-3 and TRBJ2-1, is GAGVSQTPSNKVTEKGKYVELRCDPISGHTALYWYRQSLGQGPEFLIYFQGTGAADDSGLPNDRFFAVRPEGSVSTLKIQRTERGDSAVYLCASSVTGTSNVNEQFFGPGTRLTVL.

This clonotype was picked up many times. The chain links TRBV29-1 to TRBJ1-1; a possible D gene is TRBD1 (5 bases). The CDR3 length is 13 residues. V was pared by 1 base and J by 4 bases, with 10 bases between. Germline V gene sequence: CDR1 SQVTM, CDR2 ANQGSEA. CDR3 in amino acids: CSVEVGGGTEAFF. The CDR3 nucleotides are TGCAGCGTTGAAGTGGGGGGTGGCACTGAAGCTTTCTTT.

As for this clonotype: This likely stems from a read error, as it lies one base from a far larger clone. The chain is built from TRBV3-1 and TRBJ2-4, with 7 positions matching TRBD1. With the DNA end fitting TRBJ1-2 better, the J assignment may be wrong. The CDR3 length is 17 residues. Germline CDR1 is LGHDT and CDR2 is YNNKEL (reference sequence). DNA of the CDR3: TGTGCCAGCAGCCAAGAGATAGGGGGCGCCCACTTGGATGGCTACACCTTC. As protein: CASSQEIGGAHLDGYTF.

The table lists this clonotype with a few counts. It may be a read error: a sequence one base away is much more abundant. The conserved final phenylalanine or tryptophan is absent from the CDR3, which likely points to a read error. This chain uses TRBV29-1 with TRBJ2-5; D might be TRBD2 (5 bases). V lost 5 bases and J lost 4, with 17 bases in between. Germline V lookup: CDR1 SQVTM, CDR2 ANQGSEA. The CDR3 covers 14 residues. The CDR3 nucleotides are TGCAGCGTTCCGGCCGGCTTCGGAGGAGAGACCCAGTACCTC. Its protein product is CSVPAGFGGETQYL.

The table lists this clonotype with many counts. The gene calls are TRBV20-1 and TRBJ1-6; 7 positions match TRBD1. Looked up from germline, CDR1 is DFQATT and CDR2 is SNEGSKA (reference sequence). There are 15 residues in the CDR3. The V segment lost 3 bases and the J segment 10 bases; nucleotides outside the gene matches: 12. Here the CDR3 reads CSARTGNGESSPLHF. In DNA form, the CDR3 reads TGCAGTGCTAGGACAGGGAATGGCGAAAGCTCACCCCTCCACTTT.

This clonotype was detected ten times or more. The rearrangement links TRBV20-1 to TRBJ1-1; tentatively, D is TRBD1 (5 bases). The CDR3 has 13 residues. Deletions cut 7 bases from V and 6 bases from J, with 18 bases between. From germline, CDR1 is DFQATT and CDR2 SNEGSKA (reference sequence). DNA for the CDR3: TGCAGTGTTTCCTCAGGGAGAAGCGCTGAAGCTTTCTTT. It is translated as CSVSSGRSAEAFF.

This clonotype was observed a handful of times. This chain links TRBV10-2 with TRBJ2-3; 8 positions match TRBD2. The V segment lost 4 bases and the J segment 3 bases; nucleotides outside the gene matches: 6. Per the germline V gene, CDR1 is WSHSY and CDR2 is SAAADI. The CDR3 runs 15 residues. CDR3 in DNA: TGCGCCAGCAGTGGGGGCGGGGGGAGGACAGATACGCAGTATTTT. Translated, it gives CASSGGGGRTDTQYF.

As to this clonotype: One end of the junction fails to match germline, which may point to a read error. V and J are TRBV30 and TRBJ1-4; possible D gene TRBD1, 6 bases. The CDR3 runs to 13 residues. Germline V gene data show CDR1 as GTSNPN and CDR2 as SVGIG (reference sequence). The CDR3 DNA sequence: TGTGCCTGGAGTCTACGACAGGAATCAAAACTGTCTTTT. Translation gives CAWSLRQESKLSF.

This clonotype was observed many times. The rearrangement joins TRBV5-5 to TRBJ1-1; no definite D call. Germline V gene lookup returns CDR1 SGHKS and CDR2 YYEKEE (reference sequence). Trimming shortened V by 7 bases and J by 3 bases, and 22 bases separated the two germline ends. CDR3 length equals 16 residues. The CDR3 sequence is CASLGYRGSGDTEAFF. The CDR3, as DNA: TGTGCCAGCCTGGGGTACCGCGGTTCCGGGGACACTGAAGCTTTCTTT.

This clonotype was seen many times. This chain uses TRBV29-1 with TRBJ2-6, with TRBD1 matching over 9 bases. Germline V gene lookup returns CDR1 SQVTM and CDR2 ANQGSEA. CDR3 length: 18 amino acids. The ends lost 6 bases at V and 0 bases at J; junction bases unmatched: 12. Here the CDR3 reads CSVGTGTHDSSGANVLTF. The CDR3 nucleotides are TGCAGCGTGGGGACAGGGACTCACGATTCCTCTGGGGCCAACGTCCTGACTTTC.

This clonotype came up many times. This sequence joins TRBV3-1 and TRBJ1-4; D unclear. The CDR3 has 14 residues. CDR1 is LGHDT and CDR2 is YNNKEL in the germline V gene (reference sequence). V dropped 5 bases and J dropped 7 bases, with 14 bases sitting between them. The CDR3 DNA reads TGTGCCAGCAGCGTGGGTGGAGCGGTTGAAAAACTGTTTTTT. This sequence encodes CASSVGGAVEKLFF. Using reference TRBV3-1 and TRBJ1-4 for the parts outside the CDR3, the full variable domain is DTAVSQTPKYLVTQMGNDKSIKCEQNLGHDTMYWYKQDSKKFLKIMFSYNNKELIINETVPNRFSPKSPDKAHLNLHINSLELGDSAVYFCASSVGGAVEKLFFGSGTQLSVL.

This clonotype was seen many times. The chain has TRBV5-1 and TRBJ2-2; D not resolved. Trimming removed 2 bases at V and 6 bases at J, with 11 bases between. CDR3 length equals 14 residues. From germline, CDR1 is SGHRS and CDR2 YFSETQ. The CDR3 here is CASSFNRPAGELFF. The DNA of the CDR3 is TGCGCCAGCAGCTTCAACAGACCCGCCGGGGAGCTGTTTTTT.

This clonotype was found many times. This chain joins TRBV29-1 and TRBJ2-5; D perhaps matches TRBD1 (5 bases). Trimming took off 3 bases at V and 1 base at J, with 15 bases between the two ends. The CDR3 totals 15 residues. CDR1 is SQVTM, CDR2 ANQGSEA, per germline. CDR3 sequence reads: CSVDFNDRPQETQYF. For the CDR3, the DNA is TGCAGCGTTGACTTTAACGACAGACCCCAAGAGACCCAGTACTTC.

This chain joins TRBV7-2 and TRBJ1-1; D is ambiguous. CDR3 length: 15 amino acids. CDR1 and CDR2 (germline): SGHTA, FQGNSA. Trimming shortened V by 1 base and J by 4 bases, and 13 bases separated the two germline ends. The CDR3 spells CASSLGLALSTEAFF. CDR3 bases: TGTGCCAGCAGCTTAGGTCTGGCCTTATCCACTGAAGCTTTCTTT.